A selection of T cell receptor beta chains follows, all from one sample in a study of neurological immune-mediated disorders. TCRdb processed the 5' RACE reads anew with MiXCR; each CDR3 protein has one entry. The sample lists about 40,000 distinct CDR3 sequences, around 14% occurring once. The sequenced sample was PBMCs. Receptor source: a woman aged 50 to 60 with HTLV-1-associated myelopathy (HAM/TSP). CDR3s include the opening cysteine and the closing phenylalanine or tryptophan. Each record gives: J gene, CDR3 length, V gene, CDR3 protein.

TRBJ2-3,16,TRBV7-9,CASSQPNADSTDTQYF
TRBJ1-2,14,TRBV20-1,CSAPAPAGGYGYTF
TRBJ1-5,13,TRBV12-3/TRBV12-4,CASRPGGSQPQHF
TRBJ2-1,18,TRBV7-6,CASSSLMEGGRGYNEQFF
TRBJ2-5,15,TRBV29-1,CSVVFLAGPGETQYF
TRBJ2-7,13,TRBV21-1,CARGQGGRYEQYF
TRBJ1-2,12,TRBV29-1,CSVEMNNYGYTF